A selection of T cell receptor beta chains follows, all from one sample in a study of tumor-infiltrating lymphocytes in glioblastoma multiforme. MiXCR, run by TCRdb on the multiplex PCR reads, gives a single entry per CDR3 protein. The sample includes approximately 10,000 distinct CDR3 sequences, just over 65% of them seen just once. Sequencing used brain tumor tissue. The source of these receptors is a male donor with glioblastoma. Both conserved end residues are part of each CDR3. D genes are given only for firm matches. For some rows the clone size is stated as once, few or many, or as a class when expanded; others skip it.

J: TRBJ1-1; V: TRBV6-5; size: -; D: -; CDR3: CASSLTRTGAFF
J: TRBJ1-5; V: TRBV20-1; size: -; D: -; CDR3: CSARGQTGSKPQHF
J: TRBJ1-1; V: TRBV7-9; size: -; D: -; CDR3: CARSLDRLNTEAFF
J: TRBJ2-7; V: TRBV20-1; size: -; D: -; CDR3: CSASVLAMSYEQYF
J: TRBJ2-7; V: TRBV10-3; size: -; D: -; CDR3: CAITAGGSYEQYF
J: TRBJ2-3; V: TRBV6-2/TRBV6-3; size: -; D: TRBD2; CDR3: CASSYSPLAGGRDMQYF
J: TRBJ2-7; V: TRBV29-1; size: -; D: -; CDR3: CSVVWGSYEQYF
J: TRBJ2-1; V: TRBV11-2; size: -; D: -; CDR3: CASSLVPTCGTYNEQFF
J: TRBJ2-3; V: TRBV20-1; size: few; D: TRBD2; CDR3: CSSSRLGLAGGPSSTDTRYF
J: TRBJ2-1; V: TRBV4-1; size: medium-sized; D: -; CDR3: CASSQDFDAGSYNEQFF
J: TRBJ2-1; V: TRBV11-2; size: -; D: -; CDR3: CASCLDRSNEQFF
J: TRBJ2-1; V: TRBV7-8; size: once; D: -; CDR3: CARSQKSGGYNEQFF
J: TRBJ2-1; V: TRBV11-2; size: -; D: -; CDR3: CASSLGLPSVHNEHFF
J: TRBJ2-2; V: TRBV13; size: -; D: TRBD1; CDR3: CASSFPRQGVLFF
J: TRBJ2-7; V: TRBV11-3; size: -; D: TRBD2; CDR3: CASRPGSGGKDEQYF
J: TRBJ1-2; V: TRBV5-1; size: many; D: -; CDR3: CASSVSNPDPGNYGYTF
J: TRBJ2-5; V: TRBV6-5; size: -; D: -; CDR3: CTSIGDQETEYF
J: TRBJ1-1; V: TRBV6-6; size: -; D: -; CDR3: CASSYPGSNTEAFF
J: TRBJ2-2; V: TRBV7-3; size: many; D: -; CDR3: CASRGTANTGELFF
J: TRBJ2-7; V: TRBV6-1; size: -; D: TRBD1; CDR3: CASSGETGGNYEQYF
J: TRBJ2-5; V: TRBV6-5; size: -; D: TRBD2; CDR3: CASSYKAGGVTQYF
J: TRBJ2-2; V: TRBV6-5; size: once; D: TRBD1; CDR3: CASTRDSINTGELFF
J: TRBJ2-1; V: TRBV6-1; size: once; D: -; CDR3: CASSENQGLYNEQFF
J: TRBJ2-5; V: TRBV6-5; size: once; D: -; CDR3: CANSYRGRPLETQYF
J: TRBJ2-2; V: TRBV5-6; size: many; D: TRBD1; CDR3: CASSLADRFDAGELFF
J: TRBJ2-7; V: TRBV6-5; size: -; D: -; CDR3: CASSFTRDEQYF
J: TRBJ1-2; V: TRBV29-1; size: -; D: TRBD1; CDR3: CSVDEGTGGKDAF
J: TRBJ2-7; V: TRBV5-6; size: -; D: -; CDR3: CASSTGIGDPYEQYF
J: TRBJ2-7; V: TRBV3-1; size: -; D: TRBD2; CDR3: CASSQELAGCEQYF
J: TRBJ1-5; V: TRBV28; size: -; D: -; CDR3: CASSRGLWGNQPQHF
J: TRBJ1-4; V: TRBV5-4; size: medium-sized; D: TRBD1; CDR3: CASSVDRGQEKLFF
J: TRBJ2-7; V: TRBV7-9; size: -; D: TRBD2; CDR3: CVSTGTSGRAPSGERYF
J: TRBJ1-1; V: TRBV5-4; size: -; D: -; CDR3: CASSSRNTEAFF
J: TRBJ2-3; V: TRBV29-1; size: -; D: -; CDR3: CSVEPGPRTDTQYF
J: TRBJ2-7; V: TRBV6-5; size: -; D: TRBD1; CDR3: CASSYGAQGAYEQYF
J: TRBJ2-7; V: TRBV9; size: -; D: -; CDR3: CSSSVSGAAYEQYF
J: TRBJ2-4; V: TRBV20-1; size: -; D: TRBD1; CDR3: CSARDPDRGIRKAKTIQYF
J: TRBJ2-5; V: TRBV20-1; size: -; D: TRBD2; CDR3: CSALTSGRLSRETQYF
J: TRBJ1-2; V: TRBV2; size: -; D: -; CDR3: CASSGSKHLAGGYTF
J: TRBJ1-1; V: TRBV7-9; size: medium-sized; D: -; CDR3: CASSLGGFREVPSGDTEAFF
J: TRBJ1-5; V: TRBV12-3/TRBV12-4; size: -; D: -; CDR3: CATSLTGSNQPQHF
J: TRBJ1-3; V: TRBV18; size: few; D: -; CDR3: CASSSSSAGYSSSGNTIYF
J: TRBJ1-4; V: TRBV5-1; size: -; D: -; CDR3: CASSLGRFNEKLFF
J: TRBJ1-4; V: TRBV13; size: once; D: -; CDR3: CASGPRAANEKLVF
J: TRBJ2-7; V: TRBV20-1; size: few; D: TRBD2; CDR3: CSARNLADKWEQYF
J: TRBJ2-2; V: TRBV20-1; size: few; D: -; CDR3: CSARDQWDTSSANTGELFF
J: TRBJ1-1; V: TRBV20-1; size: -; D: -; CDR3: CRAGGSNSEAFF
J: TRBJ2-3; V: TRBV11-3; size: -; D: TRBD1; CDR3: CASSQGATTHYF